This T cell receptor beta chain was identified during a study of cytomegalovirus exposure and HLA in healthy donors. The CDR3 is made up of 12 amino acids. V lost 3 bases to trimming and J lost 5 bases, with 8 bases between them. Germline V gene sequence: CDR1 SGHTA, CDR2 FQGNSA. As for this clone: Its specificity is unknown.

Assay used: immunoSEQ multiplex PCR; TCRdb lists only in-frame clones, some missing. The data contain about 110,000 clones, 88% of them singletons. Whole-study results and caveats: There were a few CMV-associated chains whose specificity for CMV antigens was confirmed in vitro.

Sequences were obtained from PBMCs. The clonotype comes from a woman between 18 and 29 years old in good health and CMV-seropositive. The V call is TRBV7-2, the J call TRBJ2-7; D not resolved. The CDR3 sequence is CASSLGSHEQYV. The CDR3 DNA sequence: TGTGCCAGCAGCTTGGGCAGCCACGAGCAGTACGTC.